Below, one T cell receptor (beta chain) is given with its context. Its matching antigen is unknown. Caucasian, healthy and from Russia, the donors were aged between roughly 6 and 95. The authors extracted at least 5 micrograms of total RNA per sample. PCR was performed a second time for roughly 7 to 11 cycles using a sample-barcoded 5' primer and a J-beta primer mix. Each cDNA molecule received a tag from a template-switch adaptor that had 12 random nucleotides. TCRdb independently ran MiXCR on the 5' RACE reads; one entry per CDR3 protein. Counted here are 1.4 million to 1.5 million distinct CDR3 sequences, around two fifths occurring once; the ten biggest clones make up 7.9%. Germline V gene sequence: CDR1 SEHNR, CDR2 FQNEAQ (reference sequence). V lost 6 bases to trimming and J lost 2 bases, with 14 bases between them. The CDR3 is made up of 14 amino acids. The data are from a study of blood T cells in healthy people across ages.

Study-wide findings and caveats: More naive CD4+ cells and higher diversity were found in long-lived than in aged donors.

V gene TRBV7-9 combines with J gene TRBJ2-7, with D possibly called TRBD1 or TRBD2 (7 bases each). This receptor was obtained from a woman aged 18-30 years in good health. Sequenced: blood. The CDR3 DNA sequence: TGTGCCAGCAGTTCCCAGGGGGGGGCCTACGAGCAGTACTTC. It codes for CASSSQGGAYEQYF.